One and the same sample provided the 4 T cell receptor beta chains below, sequenced in a study of cytotoxic CD8 clonotypes in ibrutinib-treated CLL. Assay used: immunoSEQ multiplex PCR; TCRdb lists only in-frame clones, some missing. There are several thousand clones in the sample; 65% to 80% occur only once, and roughly 3.8% lies in the top ten. The sequenced sample was PBMCs, obtained before ibrutinib treatment. These receptors all come from a human donor with chronic lymphocytic leukemia.

The chain has TRBV6-4 and TRBJ2-3; D not resolved. Trimming took 6 bases from V and 2 from J, leaving 12 bases between them. CDR1 is MRHNA, CDR2 SNTAGT, per germline. The CDR3 loop spans 14 amino acids. The CDR3, as DNA: TGTGCCAGCAGACCCTCGGCAACCACAGATACGCAGTATTTT. Residues: CASRPSATTDTQYF.

This clone was detected only once. The V gene is TRBV7-2, the J gene TRBJ1-2; no clear D. V was clipped by 3 bases and J by 4 bases, with 21 bases between them. The CDR3 runs to 17 residues. Germline-derived CDR1 and CDR2 are SGHTA and FQGNSA. This chain's CDR3 is CASSFLPTGQSFYGYTF. In nucleotides, the CDR3 is TGTGCCAGCAGCTTTCTTCCCACCGGGCAGTCGTTCTATGGCTACACCTTC.

The chain recombines TRBV5-1 with TRBJ1-1; D gene unclear. V was trimmed by 0 bases and J by 3 bases, leaving 6 bases between them. The CDR3 runs 13 residues. Germline V gene data show CDR1 as SGHRS and CDR2 as YFSETQ. CDR3 bases: TGCGCCAGCAGCTTGGATGGGGACACTGAAGCTTTCTTT. Protein: CASSLDGDTEAFF. The complete variable domain, with remaining parts taken from reference TRBV5-1 and TRBJ1-1, reads KAGVTQTPRYLIKTRGQQVTLSCSPISGHRSVSWYQQTPGQGLQFLFEYFSETQRNKGNFPGRFSGRQFSNSRSEMNVSTLELGDSALYLCASSLDGDTEAFFGQGTRLTVV.

The rearrangement joins TRBV28 to TRBJ2-3, with D perhaps TRBD1 (5 bases). This CDR3 is built from 17 residues. Trimming took off 4 bases at V and 1 base at J, with 18 bases between the two ends. Germline V gene data show CDR1 as MDHEN and CDR2 as SYDVKM. This chain's CDR3 is CASSSGFLIVGTDTQYF. The DNA of the CDR3 is TGTGCCAGCAGTTCAGGGTTCCTTATTGTAGGCACAGATACGCAGTATTTT. Together with reference TRBV28 and TRBJ2-3, the CDR3 gives the full variable domain: DVKVTQSSRYLVKRTGEKVFLECVQDMDHENMFWYRQDPGLGLRLIYFSYDVKMKEKGDIPEGYSVSREKKERFSLILESASTNQTSMYLCASSSGFLIVGTDTQYFGPGTRLTVL.